Listed below are T cell receptor beta chains from one sample, sequenced in a study of monozygotic twins with inflammatory bowel disease. TCRdb re-called the 5' RACE reads; one entry per CDR3 protein, DNA not given. This sample's table has more than 110,000 distinct CDR3 sequences. The sample comprised blood. The source of these receptors is a human donor with ulcerative colitis or Crohn's disease, or a healthy co-twin of an affected twin (not recorded which). Both conserved end residues are part of each CDR3. Each record gives: J gene, V gene, clone size, CDR3 protein. Expanded clones get a size class; other rows say once, few or many, or leave the size out.

TRBJ2-7 | TRBV18 | . | CASSPPRARPSSYEQYF
TRBJ2-1 | TRBV7-9 | . | CASSQGLHEQFF
TRBJ2-2 | TRBV6-5 | . | CASSYRGQGAPGELFF
TRBJ2-3 | TRBV5-1 | . | CASSPPTGTSGTDTQYF
TRBJ1-5 | TRBV20-1 | . | CSMGDNIANQPQHF
TRBJ2-1 | TRBV11-2 | . | CASSTGLASYNEQFF
TRBJ2-1 | TRBV29-1 | . | CSVAVGGSQHNEQFF
TRBJ2-2 | TRBV20-1 | . | CSARGRGIANTGELFF
TRBJ2-5 | TRBV7-9 | . | CASSPRAFTGETQYF
TRBJ2-2 | TRBV5-4 | . | CASSLGLAGAGGELFF
TRBJ2-5 | TRBV5-1 | . | CASSFSGSWENQETQYF
TRBJ2-6 | TRBV19 | . | CASTLGRFSGANVLTF
TRBJ2-7 | TRBV28 | . | CASSPPGTLSSYEQYF
TRBJ1-5 | TRBV7-9 | . | CASSLVTGSNQPQHF
TRBJ2-1 | TRBV6-2/TRBV6-3 | . | CASKGSAYNEQFF
TRBJ2-7 | TRBV5-4 | . | CASSLDRGDEQYF
TRBJ2-7 | TRBV5-4 | . | CASSHKTGGYEQYF
TRBJ1-3 | TRBV19 | . | CASSSRQQGSGNTIYF
TRBJ1-1 | TRBV5-1 | . | CASSSGLMNTEAFF
TRBJ1-5 | TRBV12-3/TRBV12-4 | . | CASSFRTGGRGQPQHF
TRBJ2-5 | TRBV3-1 | . | CASSQVSLAGEETQYF
TRBJ2-7 | TRBV19 | . | CASSLRTEGIYEQYF
TRBJ2-1 | TRBV5-5 | . | CASSLQGTIYNEQFF
TRBJ2-2 | TRBV29-1 | . | CSVASAGELFF
TRBJ1-2 | TRBV30 | . | CAWSVRPIYGYTF
TRBJ1-1 | TRBV5-1 | . | CASRLGQGGKTNTEAFF
TRBJ2-3 | TRBV6-4 | . | CASSATSAGDTDTQYF
TRBJ1-1 | TRBV6-2/TRBV6-3 | . | CASRATGGTEAFF
TRBJ2-3 | TRBV29-1 | . | CSVETTSTDTQYF
TRBJ2-4 | TRBV4-1 | . | CASSQDVTENIQYF
TRBJ2-1 | TRBV5-6 | . | CASSLLVQGVGHGNEQFF
TRBJ2-7 | TRBV6-1 | . | CASSLQATYEQYF
TRBJ2-5 | TRBV29-1 | medium-sized | CSVQTSGEETQYF
TRBJ2-1 | TRBV11-1 | . | CASSLNSVNEQFF